The source of this T cell receptor (beta chain) is a study of blood T cell repertoires in COVID-19. About the research overall: The samples span acute and convalescent COVID-19 from the United States, Italy and Spain. PBMCs, B-cell-depleted T cells, or T cells provided the cDNA or gDNA that made up the material.

Note on this clone: At the DNA level, this CDR3 is encoded by other sequences in the same sample as well.

Germline values: CDR1 MDHEN, CDR2 SYDVKM. Trimming removed 3 bases at V and 5 bases at J, with 16 bases between. CDR3 size: 15 residues. Original data processing: Cell counts per sample came from amplifying reference gene primers. The protocol was immunoSEQ multiplex PCR, while the TCRdb copy is restricted to in-frame clones and leaves out a portion. That table is the source of V, J and clone size, and D and trimming were worked out from the DNA. The sample records about 260,000 clones, about 83% being singletons. The sequencing input was peripheral blood. This chain links TRBV28 with TRBJ2-5, with D possibly being TRBD2 (6 bases). The sequence was collected from a woman between 40 and 55 years old who had recovered from COVID-19. The CDR3 bases are TGTGCCAGCAGTTTCGGACTAACCGGGGGTGAGACCCAGTACTTC. Translated, it gives CASSFGLTGGETQYF.